This T cell receptor (beta chain) is drawn from a study of blood T cell repertoires in COVID-19. The overall study: Acute-phase and convalescent COVID-19 samples originated in the United States, Italy and Spain. From T cells, B-cell-depleted T cells, or PBMCs came the material, which was cDNA or gDNA.

The V and J ends lost 5 bases and 2 bases, in that order; junction bases with no gene match: 9. The germline gives CDR1 SGHAT, CDR2 FQNNGV. The CDR3 extends over 17 amino acids. Authors' methods: Amplified reference gene primers provided the basis for estimating nucleated cell counts. Assay: immunoSEQ multiplex PCR; the TCRdb copy retains only in-frame clones and omits some. Clonal size and the V and J genes are those of that table, whereas D and trimming came from the DNA. The sample yields 75,000 to 90,000 clones, about 80% seen once. Sequencing input: peripheral blood. This clonotype was sampled from a woman between 40 and 50 years old with active or convalescent COVID-19. The chain uses TRBV11-2 and TRBJ2-5, with TRBD2 matching 12 bases. CDR3 DNA sequence: TGTGCCAGCAGCCCGAGACTAGCGGGGGCCCAACAAGAGACCCAGTACTTC. Amino acids: CASSPRLAGAQQETQYF.